This T cell receptor beta chain was recorded in a study of CD8 T cells in Susac syndrome. The germline V gene has CDR1 LGHDT and CDR2 YNNKEL (reference sequence). Trimming removed 4 bases from V and 2 bases from J, with 12 bases in between. The CDR3 totals 16 residues. RNA totalling about 0.45 to 1 ug underwent reverse transcription with random hexamers. TCRdb called the immunoSEQ multiplex PCR reads again in MiXCR, with one record for every CDR3 protein. The sample lists 190,000 or so distinct CDR3 sequences; about 95% were seen once. The sample comprised CD4+ T cells from PBMCs. The receptor's source is a human donor with multiple sclerosis. The chain recombines TRBV3-1 with TRBJ1-6; D unresolved. The CDR3 DNA reads TGTGCCAGCAGCCTTTCGACCGAGACCTATAATTCACCCCTCCACTTT. It is translated as CASSLSTETYNSPLHF. Looking up the rest from reference TRBV3-1 and TRBJ1-6 gives the full variable domain: DTAVSQTPKYLVTQMGNDKSIKCEQNLGHDTMYWYKQDSKKFLKIMFSYNNKELIINETVPNRFSPKSPDKAHLNLHINSLELGDSAVYFCASSLSTETYNSPLHFGNGTRLTVT.